These 26 T cell receptor beta chains originate from one sample sequenced in a study of cytomegalovirus exposure and HLA in healthy donors. Researchers ran the PCR with 60 Vbeta and 13 Jbeta primers. Repertoires were generated with immunoSEQ multiplex PCR, while TCRdb's copy carries only in-frame clones and drops some. In the table there are about 200,000 clones, 82% of which are singletons. Sequences were obtained from PBMCs. The receptors stem from a woman in her 50s in good health and CMV-seropositive.

This clone was found a few times. Other nucleotide sequences in the sample specify the same CDR3. This chain uses TRBV2 with TRBJ2-5, with TRBD1 identical over 9 bases. V lost 6 bases, J lost 4 bases, and 6 bases stayed unmatched. The length of the CDR3 is 14 residues. Germline CDR1 and CDR2: SNHLY and FYNNEI. The CDR3: CASRRDRVGETQYF. The CDR3 region has the DNA TGTGCCAGCAGGAGGGACAGGGTGGGAGAGACCCAGTACTTC.

The chain uses TRBV7-9 and TRBJ2-7, with 9 bases identical to TRBD1. V dropped 6 bases and J dropped 6; count of bases not matched to a gene: 3. The length of the CDR3 is 12 residues. CDR1 SEHNR and CDR2 FQNEAQ come from the germline V gene (reference sequence). The CDR3 is CASRGQGSEQYF. DNA of the CDR3: TGTGCCAGCAGAGGACAGGGGAGCGAGCAGTACTTC.

V usage is TRBV7-2 and J usage is TRBJ1-4; D call uncertain. This CDR3 has 15 residues. Trimming cost V 1 base and J 5 bases, with 11 bases left between them. The germline V gene encodes CDR1 SGHTA and CDR2 FQGNSA. For the CDR3, the DNA is TGTGCCAGCAGCTTAGATGGTTCGGGGAATGAAAAACTGTTTTTT. This sequence encodes CASSLDGSGNEKLFF. Full variable domain (outside the CDR3, taken from reference TRBV7-2 and TRBJ1-4): GAGVSQSPSNKVTEKGKDVELRCDPISGHTALYWYRQSLGQGLEFLIYFQGNSAPDKSGLPSDRFSAERTGGSVSTLTIQRTQQEDSAVYLCASSLDGSGNEKLFFGSGTQLSVL.

This sequence joins TRBV11-2 and TRBJ2-7, with TRBD1 identical over 7 bases. The junction had 1 base not matched to a gene; V was cut back by 4 bases and J by 4 bases. There are 12 residues in the CDR3. Germline V lookup: CDR1 SGHAT, CDR2 FQNNGV. In DNA, the CDR3 is TGTGCCAGCAGCTGGGGACAGTACGAGCAGTACTTC. It encodes CASSWGQYEQYF.

The V and J genes are TRBV9 and TRBJ2-3, with 13 bases lining up with TRBD2. The CDR3 runs to 19 residues. CDR1 and CDR2 from the germline V gene are SGDLS and YYNGEE. V was clipped by 4 bases and J by 0 bases; unmatched bases: 11. Written as DNA, the CDR3 is TGTGCCAGCAGCCGACTAGCGGGGGGCCTGGTCTTTAGCACAGATACGCAGTATTTT. This translates into CASSRLAGGLVFSTDTQYF.

The chain recombines TRBV27 with TRBJ2-2, with TRBD2 identical over 7 bases. Trimming took 6 bases from V and 2 from J; bases not matched to a gene: 6. CDR3 length: 15 residues. Germline V gives CDR1 MNHEY, CDR2 SMNVEV (reference sequence). The CDR3, as DNA: TGTGCCAGCAGGTTGGCGGGGGTAAACACCGGGGAGCTGTTTTTT. Its protein product is CASRLAGVNTGELFF.

The rearrangement links TRBV4-1 to TRBJ2-7; 13 bases match TRBD2. CDR1 and CDR2 from the germline V gene are MGHRA and YSYEKL. The CDR3 totals 15 residues. V shed 4 bases, J shed 7 bases, and the junction held 7 bases outside the gene matches. The CDR3 nucleotides are TGCGCCAGCAGCCGGACTAGCGGGGGCCCCGGGGAGCAGTACTTC. Its translation is CASSRTSGGPGEQYF.

The count of this clone is one. A junction boundary mismatches the germline segment, possibly from a read error. V and J are TRBV7-9 and TRBJ2-5; the D is unclear. The CDR3 spans 12 residues. The germline CDR1 and CDR2 sequences are SEHNR and FQNEAQ (reference sequence). Here the CDR3 DNA reads TGTTCCAGCAGCTTGATCGGGGAGACCCAGTACTTC. Translation: CSSSLIGETQYF.

CDR3 nucleotides: TGTGCCAGCAGCCGAACAGGGGGAGGCACTGAAGCTTTCTTT. Translation gives CASSRTGGGTEAFF. V is TRBV7-3 and J is TRBJ1-1; TRBD1 agrees at 8 bases. Unmatched junction bases numbered 6, after V lost 5 bases and J lost 4 bases. In germline, CDR1 is SGHTA, CDR2 FQGTGA. The CDR3 totals 14 residues.

This clone was detected once. The CDR3 DNA reads as TGTGCCATCAGTGCTAGCGGTCTCTACAATGAGCAGTTCTTC. It encodes CAISASGLYNEQFF. The rearrangement uses TRBV10-3 and TRBJ2-1; 7 positions match TRBD2. After removal of 4 bases from V and 3 bases from J, the junction contained 3 bases not matched to a gene. The CDR3 covers 14 residues. Germline V CDR1 and CDR2: ENHRY, SYGVKD.

This rearrangement joins TRBV4-1 to TRBJ2-3; TRBD1 aligns across 10 bases. The CDR3 extends over 16 amino acids. The V gene's germline CDR1 is MGHRA and CDR2 YSYEKL. Trimming at V came to 4 bases and at J to 1 base, leaving 5 bases not matched to a gene. As DNA, the CDR3 is TGCGCCAGCAGCCTTACTGGGACAGGGGGCACAGATACGCAGTATTTT. The encoded protein is CASSLTGTGGTDTQYF.

Regarding this clone: One junction end does not reproduce the germline sequence, and a read error may be involved. The V gene is TRBV10-3, the J gene TRBJ1-2; no clear D. Germline V gives CDR1 ENHRY, CDR2 SYGVKD. This CDR3 is built from 12 residues. The CDR3 region is CAISAGTQIAAF. CDR3 nucleotide sequence: TGTGCCATCAGTGCTGGCACCCAAATAGCTGCCTTC.

The CDR3 nucleotides are TGTGCCAGCAGCGTAGCCCCGGCGGGGTCGAACACTGAAGCTTTCTTT. Its translation: CASSVAPAGSNTEAFF. V gene TRBV9 combines with J gene TRBJ1-1; D not resolved. Germline assignment: CDR1 SGDLS and CDR2 YYNGEE. The CDR3 totals 16 residues. V lost 0 bases and J 1 base, leaving 13 bases between the germline ends.

This chain uses TRBV30 with TRBJ2-1; 8 bases align to TRBD2. Germline trimming cut 0 bases from V and 8 bases from J; bases unmatched to any gene: 12. Germline CDR1 GTSNPN, CDR2 SVGIG (reference sequence). The CDR3 contains 16 residues. The CDR3 here is CAWSVVYGGRKDEQFF. The CDR3 DNA is TGTGCCTGGAGTGTGGTATATGGCGGGAGGAAGGATGAGCAGTTCTTC.

The V gene is TRBV7-2, the J gene TRBJ2-7; 13 bases line up with TRBD2. This CDR3 has 19 amino acids. CDR1 and CDR2 (germline): SGHTA, FQGNSA. Trimming took 5 bases from V and 2 from J; bases not matched to a gene: 15. In nucleotides, the CDR3 is TGTGCCAGCAGCCGGACCCCAATGGGACTAGCGGGGCTTCCCTACGAGCAGTACTTC. Its translation is CASSRTPMGLAGLPYEQYF.

This clone has just a few counts. The rearrangement uses TRBV5-4 and TRBJ2-1; a weak D match, TRBD1 (6 bases). From germline, CDR1 is SGHNT and CDR2 YYREEE (reference sequence). The length of the CDR3 is 14 residues. V lost 0 bases to trimming and J lost 5 bases, with 9 bases between them. The CDR3 nucleotides read TGTGCCAGCAGCTTGGGGGGGCCTGACAATGAGCAGTTCTTC. This translates into CASSLGGPDNEQFF. Full variable domain (remainder filled in from reference TRBV5-4 and TRBJ2-1): ETGVTQSPTHLIKTRGQQVTLRCSSQSGHNTVSWYQQALGQGPQFIFQYYREEENGRGNFPPRFSGLQFPNYSSELNVNALELDDSALYLCASSLGGPDNEQFFGPGTRLTVL.

In this sample, this clone turned up once. V is TRBV19 and J is TRBJ2-1, with a possible D match to TRBD1 (5 bases). V dropped 2 bases and J dropped 6 bases, with 11 bases sitting between them. Germline V gene lookup returns CDR1 LNHDA and CDR2 SQIVND (reference sequence). The CDR3 is made up of 14 amino acids. In nucleotides, the CDR3 is TGTGCCAGTAGTATACCCACAGGTACCAATGAGCAGTTCTTC. Translation: CASSIPTGTNEQFF.

V is TRBV5-6 and J is TRBJ2-1; D is undetermined. CDR3 size: 15 residues. CDR1 is SGHDT, CDR2 YYEEEE, per germline. Trimming took 2 bases from V and 0 from J, leaving 9 bases between them. The CDR3 sequence is CASSFWRSSYNEQFF. Written as DNA, the CDR3 is TGTGCCAGCAGCTTTTGGCGGAGCTCCTACAATGAGCAGTTCTTC.

This chain links TRBV13 with TRBJ1-3, with 8 bases matching TRBD1. This CDR3 is 14 amino acids long. Germline assignment: CDR1 PRHDT and CDR2 FYEKMQ (reference sequence). J gave up 8 bases and V 4 bases, and 7 bases lay outside the gene matches. The CDR3 here is CASSSDRAIDTIYF. The CDR3 coding sequence is TGTGCCAGCAGCTCGGACAGGGCAATAGACACCATATATTTT.

The chain recombines TRBV5-6 with TRBJ2-1, with D possibly matching TRBD1 (6 bases). Germline CDR1 and CDR2: SGHDT and YYEEEE. Trimming took off 0 bases at V and 10 bases at J, with 14 bases between the two ends. CDR3 length: 14 amino acids. The CDR3 loop is CASSLASGVTEQFF. For the CDR3, the DNA is TGTGCCAGCAGCTTGGCGTCAGGGGTAACCGAGCAGTTCTTC.

The V gene is TRBV10-2, the J gene TRBJ2-7; 10 bases line up with TRBD2. V dropped 5 bases and J dropped 2; count of bases not matched to a gene: 15. The germline V gene has CDR1 WSHSY and CDR2 SAAADI. This CDR3 contains 18 residues. The CDR3 protein is CASSPTGPGLAMPYEQYF. In nucleotides, the CDR3 is TGCGCCAGCAGTCCGACAGGGCCGGGACTAGCGATGCCCTACGAGCAGTACTTC.

In this sample, this clone turned up a few times. The chain's CDR3 is CASSEALGIFGTITPLHF. The CDR3 nucleotides read TGTGCCAGCAGTGAAGCGCTTGGAATCTTTGGGACTATTACACCCCTCCACTTT. The rearrangement uses TRBV2 and TRBJ1-6, with TRBD1 as a possible D gene (5 bases). V gave up 0 bases and J gave up 11 bases, with 23 bases separating them. Germline CDR1 and CDR2: SNHLY and FYNNEI. This CDR3 is 18 amino acids long.

The gene calls are TRBV7-2 and TRBJ2-5; TRBD2 matches 10 bases. CDR1 and CDR2 (germline): SGHTA, FQGNSA. The CDR3 length is 15 residues. V shed 5 bases and J 5 bases; nucleotides not matched to a gene: 8. CDR3 nucleotide sequence: TGTGCCAGCAGCCCCAGCGGGAGGGCCGGGGAGACCCAGTACTTC. Protein: CASSPSGRAGETQYF. Variable domain in full (rest from reference TRBV7-2 and TRBJ2-5): GAGVSQSPSNKVTEKGKDVELRCDPISGHTALYWYRQSLGQGLEFLIYFQGNSAPDKSGLPSDRFSAERTGGSVSTLTIQRTQQEDSAVYLCASSPSGRAGETQYFGPGTRLLVL.

The V call is TRBV4-1, the J call TRBJ2-3, with D tentatively TRBD2 (6 bases). Germline lookup yields CDR1 MGHRA and CDR2 YSYEKL. Trimming removed 1 base at V and 2 bases at J, with 7 bases between. CDR3 length equals 14 residues. DNA for the CDR3: TGCGCCAGCAGCCAAGGCGGGGTCACAGATACGCAGTATTTT. Translated, it gives CASSQGGVTDTQYF.

This sequence joins TRBV6-1 and TRBJ1-6; D is undetermined. Germline lookup yields CDR1 MNHNS and CDR2 SASEGT. V was pared by 6 bases and J by 8 bases, with 14 bases between. The CDR3 runs to 14 residues. CDR3 in DNA: TGTGCCAGCAGACAATTATCCATACATTCACCCCTCCACTTT. Amino acid sequence: CASRQLSIHSPLHF.

This chain uses TRBV20-1 with TRBJ2-7; 7 bases fit TRBD1. Trimming took 6 bases from V and 3 from J; bases not matched to a gene: 2. The germline V gene encodes CDR1 DFQATT and CDR2 SNEGSKA (reference sequence). The CDR3 consists of 11 residues. The CDR3 loop is CSARQGYEQYF. The CDR3 DNA follows: TGCAGTGCCAGACAGGGCTACGAGCAGTACTTC.